Listed below are T cell receptor beta chains from one sample, sequenced in a study of blood T cell repertoires in COVID-19. Only in-frame clones appear in the TCRdb table, and some are missing; sequencing was by immunoSEQ multiplex PCR. The sample has 100,000 to 150,000 clones; around 80% are singletons. The specimen was peripheral blood. These receptors came from a man aged 40-55 years with active or convalescent COVID-19. Each CDR3 is given with its conserved first and last residue. A D gene is named only where the DNA matches it firmly. The size entry is marked missing in some rows and otherwise reads once, few, many or a size class.

clone_size	v_call	d_call	j_call	cdr3_aa	cdr3_nt
NA	TRBV3-1/TRBV3-2	TRBD1	TRBJ1-2	CASSQDLGRGELTF	TGTGCCAGCAGCCAAGATCTTGGCAGGGGGGAACTCACCTTC
NA	TRBV6-5	NA	TRBJ2-7	CASSYQVPRYEQYF	TGTGCCAGCAGTTACCAGGTTCCCCGCTACGAGCAGTACTTC
NA	TRBV5-8	TRBD1	TRBJ2-2	CASSLGQGYTGELFF	TGTGCCAGCAGCTTGGGACAGGGATACACCGGGGAGCTGTTTTTT
few	TRBV24-1	TRBD2	TRBJ2-5	CATSRSGGQTQYF	TGTGCCACCAGCCGGTCGGGAGGGCAGACCCAGTACTTC
NA	TRBV6-6	TRBD2	TRBJ2-1	CASSPRGTSGRAHEQFF	TGTGCCAGCAGTCCTAGGGGAACTAGCGGGAGGGCCCATGAGCAGTTCTTC
NA	TRBV10-3	NA	TRBJ1-1	CAIGTTGHVPEAFF	TGTGCCATCGGCACAACAGGACACGTTCCTGAAGCTTTCTTT
medium-sized	TRBV7-6	NA	TRBJ2-7	CASSSGSGNEQYF	TGTGCCAGCAGCTCGGGATCGGGGAACGAGCAGTACTTC
NA	TRBV5-5	TRBD1	TRBJ1-1	CASSFGQGNTEAFF	TGTGCCAGCAGCTTCGGACAGGGAAACACTGAAGCTTTCTTT
once	TRBV6-5	NA	TRBJ2-5	CASSSPGWQSQETQYF	TGTGCCAGCAGTTCCCCCGGGTGGCAGTCACAAGAGACCCAGTACTTC
NA	TRBV18	NA	TRBJ2-3	CASSPRQGSDTQYF	TGTGCCAGCTCACCCCGGCAGGGCTCAGATACGCAGTATTTT
NA	TRBV7-9	NA	TRBJ1-1	CASSKGSGMDTEAFF	TGTGCCAGCAGCAAAGGTTCGGGGATGGACACTGAAGCTTTCTTT
NA	TRBV14	NA	TRBJ2-1	CASSPLAGTAYNEQFF	TGTGCCAGCAGCCCTCTTGCGGGGACAGCTTACAATGAGCAGTTCTTC
NA	TRBV7-2	NA	TRBJ2-1	CASSPPGLAGMEQFF	TGTGCCAGCAGCCCACCAGGGTTGGCCGGTATGGAGCAGTTCTTC
once	TRBV7-9	NA	TRBJ2-7	CASSLNGQAYEQYF	TGTGCCAGCAGCTTAAATGGACAAGCCTACGAGCAGTACTTC
NA	TRBV9	NA	TRBJ1-5	CASSVSGDQPQHF	TGTGCCAGCAGCGTTTCGGGAGATCAGCCCCAGCATTTT
NA	TRBV5-4	NA	TRBJ2-3	CASSLVVLGTDTQYF	TGTGCCAGCAGCTTGGTGGTACTGGGCACAGATACGCAGTATTTT
NA	TRBV5-1	TRBD2	TRBJ2-7	CASSLTGGLLYEQYF	TGCGCCAGCAGCCTAACGGGAGGGCTGCTCTACGAGCAGTACTTC
NA	TRBV24-1	TRBD1	TRBJ2-7	CATQDRVHEQYF	TGTGCCACCCAGGACAGGGTCCACGAGCAGTACTTC
few	TRBV14	NA	TRBJ1-2	CASSLGGVEKTYTF	TGTGCCAGCAGCCTCGGAGGAGTTGAGAAGACCTACACCTTC
once	TRBV30	TRBD1	TRBJ2-2	CAWTMSYGQGVIGELFF	TGTGCCTGGACCATGTCTTACGGCCAGGGGGTCATCGGGGAGCTGTTTTTT
NA	TRBV5-4	TRBD2	TRBJ2-1	CASSLGLAGGINEQFF	TGTGCCAGCAGCTTGGGACTAGCGGGGGGGATTAATGAGCAGTTCTTC
NA	TRBV2	TRBD1	TRBJ1-5	CASRETGVPQPQHF	TGTGCCAGCAGGGAGACAGGGGTCCCTCAGCCCCAGCATTTT
NA	TRBV2	NA	TRBJ1-1	CASSEVSNTEAFF	TGTGCCAGCAGTGAAGTGTCAAACACTGAAGCTTTCTTT
NA	TRBV6-5	TRBD2	TRBJ2-1	CASSTTSGSLKFF	TGTGCCAGCAGTACGACTAGCGGGAGCTTGAAGTTCTTC
NA	TRBV3-1/TRBV3-2	TRBD2	TRBJ2-7	CASSQRGPRLASIHEQYF	TGTGCCAGCAGCCAGCGGGGACCCAGACTAGCTTCGATCCACGAGCAGTACTTC
NA	TRBV27	TRBD1	TRBJ1-2	CASSLRQGGGYTF	TGTGCCAGCAGTTTAAGGCAGGGGGGCGGCTACACCTTC
NA	TRBV4-2	TRBD2	TRBJ2-1	CASSQGASGGVSNEQFF	TGTGCCAGCAGCCAAGGTGCTAGCGGGGGGGTATCCAATGAGCAGTTCTTC
NA	TRBV7-9	NA	TRBJ2-7	CASTSPREAYEQYF	TGTGCCAGCACCTCTCCCAGGGAGGCCTACGAGCAGTACTTC
once	TRBV19	TRBD2	TRBJ2-2	CASSPGLAGRGGELFF	TGTGCCAGTAGCCCCGGGCTAGCGGGGCGTGGAGGGGAGCTGTTTTTT
NA	TRBV5-6	TRBD2	TRBJ2-7	CASSLMQRGEQYF	TGTGCCAGCAGCTTGATGCAGCGGGGCGAGCAGTACTTC
NA	TRBV11-3	TRBD2	TRBJ2-3	CASSPHSGGATDTQYF	TGTGCCAGCAGCCCCCATAGCGGGGGGGCGACAGATACGCAGTATTTT
NA	TRBV7-2	TRBD1	TRBJ1-2	CASSFRQGRRGYTF	TGTGCCAGCAGCTTCCGACAGGGTCGCCGTGGCTACACCTTC
NA	TRBV6-4	NA	TRBJ2-1	CASSDPGTFYQFF	TGTGCCAGCAGTGACCCAGGGACTTTCTATCAGTTCTTC
NA	TRBV6-5	NA	TRBJ1-2	CASGETGGYGYTF	TGTGCCAGCGGGGAGACGGGCGGCTATGGCTACACCTTC
NA	TRBV7-9	TRBD1	TRBJ2-5	CASSLASQGETQYF	TGTGCCAGCAGCTTAGCTTCACAGGGGGAGACCCAGTACTTC
once	TRBV9	TRBD1	TRBJ2-5	CASSVGVQGIEETQYF	TGTGCCAGCAGCGTAGGAGTACAGGGGATCGAAGAGACCCAGTACTTC
NA	TRBV5-1	TRBD1	TRBJ1-5	CASSAGTGEPQHF	TGCGCCAGCAGCGCCGGGACAGGTGAGCCCCAGCATTTT
NA	TRBV27	NA	TRBJ1-5	CASSLSGTLLAGQPQHF	TGTGCCAGCAGTTTATCGGGGACACTCTTAGCGGGTCAGCCCCAGCATTTT
NA	TRBV5-4	TRBD1	TRBJ1-1	CASRIDRGRKMNTEAFF	TGTGCCAGCAGAATAGACAGGGGGCGGAAGATGAACACTGAAGCTTTCTTT
NA	TRBV6-2/TRBV6-3	NA	TRBJ1-2	CASSFPEVSGYTF	TGTGCCAGCAGTTTCCCTGAGGTCAGTGGCTACACCTTC
NA	TRBV7-2	TRBD1	TRBJ2-7	CASSIDRVSYEQYF	TGTGCCAGCAGCATAGACAGGGTATCCTACGAGCAGTACTTC
once	TRBV27	NA	TRBJ1-3	CASSLSQATSGNTIYF	TGTGCCAGCAGTTTAAGCCAGGCCACCTCTGGAAACACCATATATTTT
once	TRBV14	NA	TRBJ1-1	CASSQDWGRGEAFF	TGTGCCAGCAGCCAAGACTGGGGACGGGGGGAAGCTTTCTTT
NA	TRBV27	TRBD2	TRBJ2-1	CASSFPTSGGATEQFF	TGTGCCAGCAGTTTCCCGACTAGCGGGGGGGCAACGGAGCAGTTCTTC
NA	TRBV24-1	TRBD1	TRBJ2-2	CATSVTGGRAGELFF	TGTGCCACCAGCGTTACAGGGGGCCGGGCCGGGGAGCTGTTTTTT
NA	TRBV7-2	NA	TRBJ2-2	CASTHRVAGMRGAVF	TGTGCCAGCACCCATCGGGTGGCGGGGATGCGGGGAGCTGTTTTT
NA	TRBV14	TRBD1	TRBJ1-1	CASSPRQGRDTEAFF	TGTGCCAGCAGCCCCCGACAGGGGAGGGACACTGAAGCTTTCTTT
NA	TRBV5-6	TRBD1	TRBJ2-3	CASSAGTGSADTQYF	TGTGCCAGCAGCGCCGGGACAGGGTCAGCGGATACGCAGTATTTT
NA	TRBV2	TRBD1	TRBJ2-2	CASSVYRGTGELFF	TGTGCCAGCAGTGTCTACAGGGGGACCGGGGAGCTGTTTTTT